This T cell receptor (beta chain) stems from a study of blood T cell repertoires in COVID-19. The assay was immunoSEQ multiplex PCR, and TCRdb's table has in-frame clones only and misses some. This table has around 150,000 clones, approximately 80% appearing once. Trimming took off 1 base at V and 1 base at J, with 9 bases between the two ends. Germline V gives CDR1 KGHDR, CDR2 SFDVKD. CDR3 length: 15 amino acids. This chain connects TRBV24-1 to TRBJ1-2; D not resolved. The specimen was peripheral blood. The sequence was collected from a woman older than 75 with acute or convalescent COVID-19. The CDR3 sequence is CATSDLAQGNYGYTF. For the CDR3, the DNA is TGTGCCACCAGTGATTTAGCGCAAGGTAACTATGGCTACACCTTC.